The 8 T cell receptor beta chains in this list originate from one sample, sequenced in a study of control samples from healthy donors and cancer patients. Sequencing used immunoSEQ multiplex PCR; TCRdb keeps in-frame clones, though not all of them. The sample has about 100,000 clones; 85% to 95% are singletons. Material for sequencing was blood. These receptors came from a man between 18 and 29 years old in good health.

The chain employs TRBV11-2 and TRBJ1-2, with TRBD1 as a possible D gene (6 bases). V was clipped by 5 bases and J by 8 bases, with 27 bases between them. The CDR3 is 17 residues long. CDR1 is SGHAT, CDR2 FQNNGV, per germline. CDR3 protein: CASSQTRWGTGGKGYTF. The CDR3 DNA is TGTGCCAGCAGCCAGACCCGGTGGGGGACCGGGGGCAAAGGCTACACCTTC.

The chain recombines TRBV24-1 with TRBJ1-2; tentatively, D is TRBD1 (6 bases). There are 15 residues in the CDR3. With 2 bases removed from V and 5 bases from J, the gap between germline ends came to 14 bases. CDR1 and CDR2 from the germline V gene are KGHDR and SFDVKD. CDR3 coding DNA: TGTGCCACCAGTGATTCACGAGCAACAGGGTATGGCTACACCTTC. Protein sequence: CATSDSRATGYGYTF.

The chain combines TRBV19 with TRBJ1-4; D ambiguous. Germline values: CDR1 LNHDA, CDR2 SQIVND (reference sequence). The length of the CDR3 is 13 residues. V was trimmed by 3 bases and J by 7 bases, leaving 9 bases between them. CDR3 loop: CASSMRGGEKLFF. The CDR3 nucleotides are TGTGCCAGTAGTATGCGGGGTGGTGAAAAACTGTTTTTT.

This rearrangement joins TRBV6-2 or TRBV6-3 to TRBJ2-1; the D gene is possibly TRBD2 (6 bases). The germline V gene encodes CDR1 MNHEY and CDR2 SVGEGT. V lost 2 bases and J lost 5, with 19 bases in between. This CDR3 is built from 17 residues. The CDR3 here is CASSYPFRERVDNEQFF. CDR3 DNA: TGTGCCAGCAGTTACCCCTTTAGGGAGCGGGTAGACAATGAGCAGTTCTTC.

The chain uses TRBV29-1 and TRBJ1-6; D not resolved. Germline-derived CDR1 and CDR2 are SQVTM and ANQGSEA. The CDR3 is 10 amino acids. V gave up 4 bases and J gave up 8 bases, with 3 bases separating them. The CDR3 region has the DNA TGCAGCGTTGGACATTCACCCCTCCACTTT. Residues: CSVGHSPLHF.

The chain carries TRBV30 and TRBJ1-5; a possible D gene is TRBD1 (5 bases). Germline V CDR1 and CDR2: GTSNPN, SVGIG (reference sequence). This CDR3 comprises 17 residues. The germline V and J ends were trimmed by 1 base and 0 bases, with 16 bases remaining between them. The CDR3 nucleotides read TGTGCCTGGAGTGGGGGCAAATTTTCGTATAGCAATCAGCCCCAGCATTTT. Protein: CAWSGGKFSYSNQPQHF.

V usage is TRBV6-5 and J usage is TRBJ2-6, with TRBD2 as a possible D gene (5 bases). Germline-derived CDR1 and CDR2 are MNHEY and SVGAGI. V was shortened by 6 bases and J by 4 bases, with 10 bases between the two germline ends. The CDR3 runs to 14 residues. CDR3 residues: CASRVEAGANVLTF. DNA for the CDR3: TGTGCCAGCAGGGTGGAGGCCGGGGCCAACGTCCTGACTTTC.

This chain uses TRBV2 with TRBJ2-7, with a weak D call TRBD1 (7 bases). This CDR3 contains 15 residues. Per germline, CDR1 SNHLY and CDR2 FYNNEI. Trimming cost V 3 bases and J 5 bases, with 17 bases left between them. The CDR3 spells CASSDLDRRVDEQYF. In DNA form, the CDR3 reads TGTGCCAGCAGTGATTTGGACAGGAGGGTGGACGAGCAGTACTTC. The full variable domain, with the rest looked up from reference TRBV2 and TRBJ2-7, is EPEVTQTPSHQVTQMGQEVILRCVPISNHLYFYWYRQILGQKVEFLVSFYNNEISEKSEIFDDQFSVERPDGSNFTLKIRSTKLEDSAMYFCASSDLDRRVDEQYFGPGTRLTVT.